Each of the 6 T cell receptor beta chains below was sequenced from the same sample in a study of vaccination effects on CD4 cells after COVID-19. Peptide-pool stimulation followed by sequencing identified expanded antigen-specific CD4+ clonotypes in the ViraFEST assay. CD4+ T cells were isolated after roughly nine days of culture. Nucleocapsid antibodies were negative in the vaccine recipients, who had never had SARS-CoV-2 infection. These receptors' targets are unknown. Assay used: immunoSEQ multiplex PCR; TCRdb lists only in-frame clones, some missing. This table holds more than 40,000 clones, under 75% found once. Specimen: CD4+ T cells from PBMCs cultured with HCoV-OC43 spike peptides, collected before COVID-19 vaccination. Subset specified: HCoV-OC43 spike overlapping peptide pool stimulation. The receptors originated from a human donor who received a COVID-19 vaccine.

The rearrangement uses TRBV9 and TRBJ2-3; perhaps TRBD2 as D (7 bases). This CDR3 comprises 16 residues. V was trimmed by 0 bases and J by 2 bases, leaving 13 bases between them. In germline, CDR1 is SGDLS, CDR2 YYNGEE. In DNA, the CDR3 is TGTGCCAGCAGCGTAGATGACGGGGGGCTCACAGATACGCAGTATTTT. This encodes CASSVDDGGLTDTQYF.

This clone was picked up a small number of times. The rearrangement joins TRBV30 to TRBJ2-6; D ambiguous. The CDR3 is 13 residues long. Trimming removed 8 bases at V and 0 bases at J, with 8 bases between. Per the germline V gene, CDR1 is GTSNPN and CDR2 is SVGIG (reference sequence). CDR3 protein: CAQDGSGANVLTF. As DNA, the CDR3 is TGTGCCCAGGACGGCTCTGGGGCCAACGTCCTGACTTTC.

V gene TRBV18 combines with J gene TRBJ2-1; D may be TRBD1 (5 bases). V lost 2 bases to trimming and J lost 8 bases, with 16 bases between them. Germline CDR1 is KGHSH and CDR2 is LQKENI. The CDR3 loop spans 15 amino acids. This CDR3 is CASSPGQGIGDEQFF. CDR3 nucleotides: TGTGCCAGCTCACCAGGGCAGGGAATCGGCGATGAGCAGTTCTTC.

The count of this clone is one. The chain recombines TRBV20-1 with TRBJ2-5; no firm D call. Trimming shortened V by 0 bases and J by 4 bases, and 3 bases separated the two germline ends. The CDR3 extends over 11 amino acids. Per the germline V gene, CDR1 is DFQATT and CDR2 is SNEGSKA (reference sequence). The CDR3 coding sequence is TGCAGTGCTAGAGACGGAGAGACCCAGTACTTC. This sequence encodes CSARDGETQYF.

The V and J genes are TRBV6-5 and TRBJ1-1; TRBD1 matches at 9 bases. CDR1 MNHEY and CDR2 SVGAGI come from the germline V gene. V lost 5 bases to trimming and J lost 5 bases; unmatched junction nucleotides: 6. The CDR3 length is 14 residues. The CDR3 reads CASSHRGRGTEAFF. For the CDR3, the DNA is TGTGCCAGCAGTCACAGGGGGCGAGGGACTGAAGCTTTCTTT.

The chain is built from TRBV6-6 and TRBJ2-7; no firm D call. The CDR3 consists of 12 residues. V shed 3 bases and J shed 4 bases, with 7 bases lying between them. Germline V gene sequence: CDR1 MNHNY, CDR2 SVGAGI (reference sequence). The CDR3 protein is CASSYKVYEQYF. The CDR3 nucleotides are TGTGCCAGCAGTTATAAAGTTTACGAGCAGTACTTC.